This T cell receptor (beta chain) came from a study of T-cell reconstitution after alpha-beta-depleted transplantation in children. Study conclusions and caveats: T-cell counts and diversity at one year following transplant were attributed mainly to newly produced T cells. Some patients owed their high day-60 TCRbeta diversity to surviving recipient T cells and thymic progenitors. The origin of alpha-beta T cells about two months after transplant was reportedly several hundred expanded graft clones.

Using unique molecular identifiers, the investigators prepared the TCRbeta library. TCRdb used MiXCR to reprocess the PCR reads, holding one entry per CDR3 protein. Of around 100,000 distinct CDR3 sequences listed, about a tenth are singletons. Concerning this clonotype: What it recognizes is unknown.

CDR1 MNHNS and CDR2 SASEGT come from the germline V gene. The CDR3 sequence is 16 residues long. V shed 6 bases, J shed 4 bases, and the junction held 9 bases outside the gene matches. The material was PBMCs, obtained before TCRalphabeta/CD19-depleted stem cell transplant. The clonotype comes from a boy between 2 and 15 years old with acute lymphoblastic leukemia, due to receive a stem cell transplant. The chain joins TRBV6-1 to TRBJ1-2; 12 positions agree with TRBD1. The CDR3 bases are TGTGCCAGCAGAGCACCCGGGACAGGGGGCGTCTATGGCTACACCTTC. This encodes CASRAPGTGGVYGYTF.